One sample yielded the 20 T cell receptor beta chains listed below, sequenced in a study of T cell responses to AZD1222 COVID-19 vaccine. This table comes from immunoSEQ multiplex PCR, and its TCRdb copy is limited to in-frame clones, with some not included. The table includes around 110,000 clones, roughly 90% detected once. Source: peripheral blood, taken on day 0 of AZD1222 vaccination. The receptors were gathered from an adult in good health.

The chain has TRBV28 and TRBJ2-3, with D perhaps TRBD2 (7 bases). Germline loops: CDR1 MDHEN, CDR2 SYDVKM. Trimming cost V 4 bases and J 3 bases, with 17 bases left between them. CDR3 length: 16 residues. CDR3: CASSSPRGGETDTQYF. The CDR3 DNA reads TGTGCCAGCAGTTCGCCTAGGGGGGGAGAGACAGATACGCAGTATTTT.

J is TRBJ1-5 and V is TRBV27; 10 bases align to TRBD1. The trim removed 6 bases at V and 9 bases at J, leaving 11 bases unmatched. Germline values: CDR1 MNHEY, CDR2 SMNVEV (reference sequence). This CDR3 is built from 15 residues. CDR3 DNA: TGTGCCAGCAGAGACAGGGGGCGCGGAGTCCGGCCCCAGCATTTT. It is translated as CASRDRGRGVRPQHF.

The chain uses TRBV7-3 and TRBJ2-3; D gene unclear. V was trimmed by 6 bases and J by 2 bases, leaving 12 bases between them. This CDR3 contains 14 residues. Germline V gene sequence: CDR1 SGHTA, CDR2 FQGTGA. The CDR3 protein is CASSRSLSTDTQYF. CDR3 bases: TGTGCCAGCAGTCGGTCCCTATCCACAGATACGCAGTATTTT.

This clone was seen only once. This chain connects TRBV28 to TRBJ1-5; TRBD1 matches 8 bases. CDR3 length equals 16 residues. Trimming cost V 6 bases and J 12 bases; bases outside gene matches: 19. Germline V gene data show CDR1 as MDHEN and CDR2 as SYDVKM. CDR3 bases: TGTGCCAGCAGACCGGGGCGGACAGGGAGAGAACGAGGCCAGCATTTT. It yields the protein CASRPGRTGRERGQHF. The whole variable domain, filled in from reference TRBV28 and TRBJ1-5, reads DVKVTQSSRYLVKRTGEKVFLECVQDMDHENMFWYRQDPGLGLRLIYFSYDVKMKEKGDIPEGYSVSREKKERFSLILESASTNQTSMYLCASRPGRTGRERGQHFGDGTRLSIL.

J is TRBJ1-2 and V is TRBV30, with D possibly TRBD1 on 5 matching bases. This CDR3 contains 13 residues. Per germline, CDR1 GTSNPN and CDR2 SVGIG (reference sequence). Trimming stripped 0 bases from V and 4 bases from J, with 9 bases between. The CDR3 is CAWSVSQGYGYTF. The CDR3 DNA reads as TGTGCCTGGAGTGTGTCCCAGGGCTATGGCTACACCTTC.

This chain connects TRBV28 to TRBJ2-7; 9 bases agree with TRBD2. The ends lost 5 bases at V and 2 bases at J; junction bases unmatched: 4. Germline assignment: CDR1 MDHEN and CDR2 SYDVKM. The CDR3 is 14 amino acids. The CDR3 reads CASSRSGRTYEQYF. DNA of the CDR3: TGTGCCAGCAGTCGTAGCGGGAGAACCTACGAGCAGTACTTC.

The chain has TRBV9 and TRBJ2-3; no reliable D call. Looked up from germline, CDR1 is SGDLS and CDR2 is YYNGEE. CDR3 length: 13 amino acids. The germline V and J ends were trimmed by 4 bases and 2 bases, with 8 bases remaining between them. The CDR3 nucleotides are TGTGCCAGCAGCCCCGCATACACAGATACGCAGTATTTT. Translated: CASSPAYTDTQYF.

The genes are TRBV7-9 and TRBJ2-5; 10 positions match TRBD2. Germline lookup yields CDR1 SEHNR and CDR2 FQNEAQ (reference sequence). The CDR3 runs to 17 residues. Germline trimming cut 8 bases from V and 0 bases from J; bases unmatched to any gene: 12. CDR3 sequence: CASSSGRAQRYQETQYF. CDR3 DNA: TGTGCCAGCTCCAGCGGGAGGGCCCAAAGATACCAAGAGACCCAGTACTTC.

The J gene is TRBJ1-2, the V gene TRBV19; 9 bases line up with TRBD1. J was trimmed by 4 bases and V by 5 bases; bases with no gene match: 8. Germline CDR1 is LNHDA and CDR2 is SQIVND (reference sequence). This CDR3 is 15 amino acids long. Here the CDR3 reads CASSVGTGTGYGYTF. The CDR3 DNA sequence: TGTGCCAGTAGTGTCGGGACAGGGACCGGCTATGGCTACACCTTC.

The chain combines TRBV5-4 with TRBJ2-3, with no clear D. Trimming removed 4 bases from V and 3 bases from J, with 12 bases in between. Germline CDR1 reads SGHNT; CDR2 reads YYREEE (reference sequence). The CDR3 runs 14 residues. CDR3 sequence (DNA): TGTGCCAGCAGCCCACAGACCGGGACAGATACGCAGTATTTT. Translation: CASSPQTGTDTQYF.

The rearrangement joins TRBV4-3 to TRBJ2-2; 12 bases align to TRBD2. Germline V lookup: CDR1 LGHNA, CDR2 YSLEER. The CDR3 sequence is 18 residues long. The ends lost 2 bases at V and 1 base at J; junction bases unmatched: 5. The CDR3 nucleotides read TGCGCCAGCAGCCAACAACTAGCGGGAGGTCAGAACACCGGGGAGCTGTTTTTT. It specifies CASSQQLAGGQNTGELFF.

The CDR3 DNA follows: TGTGCCTGGAAGTGGGGAACTGGAAACACCATATATTTT. Translating it yields CAWKWGTGNTIYF. This sequence joins TRBV30 and TRBJ1-3; no reliable D call. V was shortened by 4 bases and J by 2 bases, with 9 bases between the two germline ends. Germline CDR1 is GTSNPN and CDR2 is SVGIG (reference sequence). The CDR3 sequence is 13 residues long.

This clone was detected once. V is TRBV20-1 and J is TRBJ2-3; no clear D gene. V was shortened by 0 bases and J by 7 bases, with 5 bases between the two germline ends. The CDR3 contains 11 residues. In germline, CDR1 is DFQATT, CDR2 SNEGSKA (reference sequence). CDR3 residues: CSARDPNTQYF. CDR3 nucleotides: TGCAGTGCTAGAGATCCCAATACGCAGTATTTT.

The chain links TRBV28 to TRBJ1-2; D may be TRBD1 (5 bases). Germline values: CDR1 MDHEN, CDR2 SYDVKM. The CDR3 extends over 13 amino acids. V was trimmed by 3 bases and J by 3 bases, leaving 8 bases between them. In nucleotides, the CDR3 is TGTGCCAGCAGTTTTGGCAGGGACTATGGCTACACCTTC. This translates into CASSFGRDYGYTF.

This sequence joins TRBV4-1 and TRBJ2-3; weak D call: TRBD2 (6 bases). Trimming cost V 1 base and J 4 bases, with 18 bases left between them. CDR1 is MGHRA and CDR2 is YSYEKL in the germline V gene. There are 17 residues in the CDR3. The CDR3 nucleotides read TGCGCCAGCAGCCAAGTGGGGACTGGTTTTTGGGCAGATACGCAGTATTTT. Translated: CASSQVGTGFWADTQYF.

V gene TRBV5-6 combines with J gene TRBJ2-5, with 9 nucleotides matching TRBD2. The V segment lost 2 bases and the J segment 5 bases; nucleotides outside the gene matches: 7. This CDR3 is built from 15 residues. In germline, CDR1 is SGHDT, CDR2 YYEEEE. This CDR3 reads CASSLSLAGGETQYF. In nucleotides, the CDR3 is TGTGCCAGCAGCTTATCTCTGGCGGGGGGGGAGACCCAGTACTTC.

Comment on this clone: Relative to the germline gene, one junction end is altered; a read error may explain this. This rearrangement joins TRBV30 to TRBJ1-4; no clear D gene. The germline gives CDR1 GTSNPN, CDR2 SVGIG (reference sequence). The CDR3 totals 14 residues. CDR3 in DNA: TGTGCGTGGACGCCCGGACGGATGAATGAAAAACTGTTTTTT. Protein: CAWTPGRMNEKLFF.

The V gene is TRBV27, the J gene TRBJ2-1; no clear D. CDR1 is MNHEY, CDR2 SMNVEV, per germline (reference sequence). The ends were cut back, 5 bases at V and 7 bases at J, with 21 bases in the middle. The CDR3 length is 16 residues. The CDR3 DNA reads as TGTGCCAGCAGTATCCTGGCGCTCCAAACCAGAAATGAGCAGTTCTTC. The encoded protein is CASSILALQTRNEQFF.

The V gene is TRBV10-3, the J gene TRBJ2-6, with D possibly being TRBD1 (5 bases). CDR1 ENHRY and CDR2 SYGVKD come from the germline V gene. The CDR3 has 18 residues. Deletions cut 3 bases from V and 0 bases from J, with 15 bases between. In DNA, the CDR3 is TGTGCCATCAGTGACGTGAGCAGGGCCACCTCTGGGGCCAACGTCCTGACTTTC. The encoded protein is CAISDVSRATSGANVLTF.

The V gene is TRBV24-1, the J gene TRBJ2-1; a weak D match, TRBD2 (5 bases). The length of the CDR3 is 15 residues. CDR1 is KGHDR and CDR2 is SFDVKD in the germline V gene. Deletions cut 7 bases from V and 3 bases from J, with 15 bases between. In DNA form, the CDR3 reads TGTGCCACCAGCCACCAGAGGGCCTTCTACAATGAGCAGTTCTTC. Translation gives CATSHQRAFYNEQFF.